The 9 T cell receptor beta chains listed next were all sequenced from one sample in a study of cytomegalovirus exposure and HLA in healthy donors. With 60 Vbeta and 13 Jbeta primers, the PCR was carried out. Assay used: immunoSEQ multiplex PCR; TCRdb lists only in-frame clones, some missing. Among over 150,000 clones, 77% were seen once, and the ten largest hold approximately 1.5%. The specimen was PBMCs. The receptor set was obtained from a woman in her thirties in good health and CMV-seropositive.

The chain combines TRBV6-1 with TRBJ2-3, with 9 bases identical to TRBD1. CDR1 and CDR2 from the germline V gene are MNHNS and SASEGT. Germline trimming cut 8 bases from V and 4 bases from J; bases unmatched to any gene: 7. CDR3 length: 14 amino acids. CDR3 sequence: CASHPGQGSDTQYF. DNA for the CDR3: TGTGCCAGCCATCCGGGACAGGGATCAGATACGCAGTATTTT.

The V call is TRBV4-1, the J call TRBJ2-4; 11 bases line up with TRBD2. V dropped 8 bases and J dropped 0; count of bases not matched to a gene: 15. The CDR3 is 19 residues long. CDR1 is MGHRA and CDR2 is YSYEKL in the germline V gene. The CDR3 sequence is CASPPHLAGGDIAKNIQYF. CDR3 sequence (DNA): TGCGCCAGCCCGCCCCACCTAGCGGGAGGAGATATAGCCAAAAACATTCAGTACTTC.

The chain has TRBV30 and TRBJ2-7, with D possibly being TRBD2 (5 bases). CDR3 size: 13 residues. Germline V gene data show CDR1 as GTSNPN and CDR2 as SVGIG (reference sequence). V shed 7 bases and J shed 4 bases, with 17 bases lying between them. In DNA form, the CDR3 reads TGTGCCTTGAGCGAGGGATTGCCATACGAGCAGTACTTC. The encoded protein is CALSEGLPYEQYF.

This rearrangement joins TRBV5-6 to TRBJ1-5; 7 bases fit TRBD1. Germline CDR1 reads SGHDT; CDR2 reads YYEEEE. This CDR3 has 16 amino acids. With 4 bases clipped from V and 0 bases from J, the junction kept 7 bases outside the gene matches. CDR3 bases: TGTGCCAGCAGCCAAGGGACAGCTTATAGCAATCAGCCCCAGCATTTT. It is translated as CASSQGTAYSNQPQHF.

The chain recombines TRBV9 with TRBJ2-5; 8 bases line up with TRBD1. CDR1 and CDR2 from the germline V gene are SGDLS and YYNGEE. V lost 4 bases to trimming and J lost 2 bases; unmatched junction nucleotides: 7. The CDR3 runs 15 residues. The CDR3 sequence is CASSFGQGRQETQYF. DNA for the CDR3: TGTGCCAGCAGCTTCGGACAGGGAAGGCAAGAGACCCAGTACTTC. Based on the CDR3 plus reference TRBV9 and TRBJ2-5, the full variable domain is DSGVTQTPKHLITATGQRVTLRCSPRSGDLSVYWYQQSLDQGLQFLIQYYNGEERAKGNILERFSAQQFPDLHSELNLSSLELGDSALYFCASSFGQGRQETQYFGPGTRLLVL.

This clone was seen more than once but under ten times. This chain connects TRBV27 to TRBJ2-3; 8 bases match TRBD1. Germline V gene lookup returns CDR1 MNHEY and CDR2 SMNVEV (reference sequence). V trimming: 5 bases; J trimming: 2 bases; junction bases outside the gene matches: 12. This CDR3 region has 17 residues. The CDR3 is CASSPYQGAADTDTQYF. The CDR3 nucleotides are TGTGCCAGCAGTCCGTATCAGGGGGCTGCGGACACAGATACGCAGTATTTT.

The chain uses TRBV5-4 and TRBJ2-2; D unclear. CDR1 is SGHNT, CDR2 YYREEE, per germline (reference sequence). This CDR3 has 16 amino acids. The V and J ends lost 0 bases and 4 bases respectively, with 13 bases between them. The CDR3 DNA reads as TGTGCCAGCAGCTTGGCCGCGGCGGAGCTCACCGGGGAGCTGTTTTTT. It is translated as CASSLAAAELTGELFF.

The V and J genes are TRBV4-2 and TRBJ2-1; a weak D match, TRBD2 (6 bases). The germline V and J ends were trimmed by 0 bases and 3 bases, with 12 bases remaining between them. Germline CDR1 reads LGHNA; CDR2 reads YNFKEQ. This CDR3 contains 16 residues. CDR3 sequence: CASSQDSTSNYNEQFF. CDR3 DNA: TGTGCCAGCAGCCAAGACAGCACTAGCAACTACAATGAGCAGTTCTTC.

This chain connects TRBV5-5 to TRBJ1-2; the D is unclear. This CDR3 has 14 amino acids. Germline V gene lookup returns CDR1 SGHKS and CDR2 YYEKEE (reference sequence). The V and J ends lost 0 bases and 2 bases respectively, with 8 bases between them. The CDR3: CASSLAEGNYGYTF. CDR3 DNA sequence: TGTGCCAGCAGCTTGGCTGAGGGAAACTATGGCTACACCTTC.